The 11 T cell receptor beta chains presented below share a single source sample, sequenced in a study of blood T cells in healthy people across ages. A second about 7 to 11 cycle PCR used barcoded and J-beta primers. TCRdb redid the calling of the 5' RACE reads with MiXCR, one entry per CDR3 protein. The data show roughly 800,000 distinct CDR3 sequences, roughly 60% seen once. The sequenced sample was blood. These receptors originate from a man aged 25 to 40 in good health.

V gene TRBV27 combines with J gene TRBJ2-4; a weak D match, TRBD1 (6 bases). Germline V gene data show CDR1 as MNHEY and CDR2 as SMNVEV (reference sequence). The CDR3 totals 13 residues. V lost 3 bases to trimming and J lost 9 bases, with 12 bases between them. The CDR3 DNA follows: TGTGCCAGCAGTTTGGACAGTCTGGGCATTCAGTACTTC. Amino acid sequence: CASSLDSLGIQYF.

This sequence joins TRBV5-5 and TRBJ1-2; unclear D gene. V gave up 0 bases and J gave up 8 bases, with 14 bases separating them. CDR1 is SGHKS and CDR2 is YYEKEE in the germline V gene (reference sequence). The CDR3 is 14 amino acids. As DNA, the CDR3 is TGTGCCAGCAGCTTGGCCTCGGACGCTAGAGGCTACACCTTC. Its translation: CASSLASDARGYTF.

The J gene is TRBJ2-1, the V gene TRBV4-3; D gene unclear. CDR3 length: 13 amino acids. With 0 bases removed from V and 8 bases from J, the gap between germline ends came to 8 bases. Germline assignment: CDR1 LGHNA and CDR2 YSLEER. DNA of the CDR3: TGCGCCAGCAGCCAAGATGTGTCCCATGAGCAGTTCTTC. Translating gives CASSQDVSHEQFF.

This clonotype has ten or more counts. The rearrangement uses TRBV20-1 and TRBJ2-7; a possible D gene is TRBD1 (5 bases). The CDR3 covers 17 residues. V was trimmed by 0 bases and J by 6 bases, leaving 24 bases between them. Per germline, CDR1 DFQATT and CDR2 SNEGSKA (reference sequence). CDR3 in amino acids: CSARDRKKSRTGFEQYF. The CDR3 DNA reads TGCAGTGCTAGAGATCGGAAAAAGTCCCGAACAGGTTTCGAGCAGTACTTC.

V is TRBV7-9 and J is TRBJ1-6; D not certain. CDR3 length: 16 residues. Germline values: CDR1 SEHNR, CDR2 FQNEAQ (reference sequence). V was clipped by 1 base and J by 5 bases, with 12 bases between them. As DNA, the CDR3 is TGTGCCAGCAGCTTAGTGCCCAGAACAGATAATTCACCCCTCCACTTT. Translation gives CASSLVPRTDNSPLHF.

This clonotype was observed a few times. The chain couples TRBV9 to TRBJ1-2; D remains unclear. This CDR3 has 14 amino acids. Trimming pared 0 bases from V and 4 bases from J, leaving 10 bases between. CDR1 SGDLS and CDR2 YYNGEE come from the germline V gene. CDR3 in DNA: TGTGCCAGCAGCGTAGCCGGGAAACCCTATGGCTACACCTTC. This gives the protein CASSVAGKPYGYTF.

The chain uses TRBV5-1 and TRBJ2-1; D might be TRBD2 (6 bases). V lost 7 bases to trimming and J lost 3 bases, with 17 bases between them. The germline CDR1 and CDR2 sequences are SGHRS and YFSETQ. This CDR3 is 15 amino acids long. The CDR3 sequence: CASRLRDWLYNEQFF. The CDR3 DNA sequence: TGCGCCAGCCGACTCCGGGACTGGCTCTACAATGAGCAGTTCTTC.

This clonotype was counted a single time. The V gene is TRBV7-2, the J gene TRBJ2-1; 11 bases agree with TRBD2. Germline loops: CDR1 SGHTA, CDR2 FQGNSA. Trimming at V came to 0 bases and at J to 3 bases, leaving 7 bases not matched to a gene. This CDR3 region has 18 residues. CDR3 in DNA: TGTGCCAGCAGCTTAGCCGTTAACCTAGCGGGAGGCTACAATGAGCAGTTCTTC. Protein product: CASSLAVNLAGGYNEQFF.

This clonotype was counted a few times. This chain's CDR3 is CSAREDLIGEAFF. CDR3 coding DNA: TGCAGTGCTAGAGAGGACCTTATAGGGGAAGCTTTCTTT. The rearrangement joins TRBV20-1 to TRBJ1-1; D is ambiguous. In germline, CDR1 is DFQATT, CDR2 SNEGSKA (reference sequence). The CDR3 loop spans 13 amino acids. Trimming cost V 0 bases and J 8 bases, with 13 bases left between them.

V usage is TRBV12-3 or TRBV12-4 and J usage is TRBJ2-5, with 7 nucleotides matching TRBD1. The CDR3 loop spans 13 amino acids. Trimming at V came to 8 bases and at J to 7 bases, leaving 10 bases not matched to a gene. The CDR3 loop is CASVTGLIGTQYF. The DNA for the CDR3 is TGTGCCAGCGTGACAGGGCTTATTGGGACCCAGTACTTC.

The chain carries TRBV5-1 and TRBJ1-2, with D maybe TRBD1 (5 bases). Germline V gives CDR1 SGHRS, CDR2 YFSETQ. Trimming removed 4 bases from V and 3 bases from J, with 13 bases in between. The CDR3 loop spans 14 amino acids. CDR3 nucleotides: TGCGCCAGCAGCCTATTAGGGGAGGACTATGGCTACACCTTC. The encoded protein is CASSLLGEDYGYTF. Full variable domain (remainder filled in from reference TRBV5-1 and TRBJ1-2): KAGVTQTPRYLIKTRGQQVTLSCSPISGHRSVSWYQQTPGQGLQFLFEYFSETQRNKGNFPGRFSGRQFSNSRSEMNVSTLELGDSALYLCASSLLGEDYGYTFGSGTRLTVV.